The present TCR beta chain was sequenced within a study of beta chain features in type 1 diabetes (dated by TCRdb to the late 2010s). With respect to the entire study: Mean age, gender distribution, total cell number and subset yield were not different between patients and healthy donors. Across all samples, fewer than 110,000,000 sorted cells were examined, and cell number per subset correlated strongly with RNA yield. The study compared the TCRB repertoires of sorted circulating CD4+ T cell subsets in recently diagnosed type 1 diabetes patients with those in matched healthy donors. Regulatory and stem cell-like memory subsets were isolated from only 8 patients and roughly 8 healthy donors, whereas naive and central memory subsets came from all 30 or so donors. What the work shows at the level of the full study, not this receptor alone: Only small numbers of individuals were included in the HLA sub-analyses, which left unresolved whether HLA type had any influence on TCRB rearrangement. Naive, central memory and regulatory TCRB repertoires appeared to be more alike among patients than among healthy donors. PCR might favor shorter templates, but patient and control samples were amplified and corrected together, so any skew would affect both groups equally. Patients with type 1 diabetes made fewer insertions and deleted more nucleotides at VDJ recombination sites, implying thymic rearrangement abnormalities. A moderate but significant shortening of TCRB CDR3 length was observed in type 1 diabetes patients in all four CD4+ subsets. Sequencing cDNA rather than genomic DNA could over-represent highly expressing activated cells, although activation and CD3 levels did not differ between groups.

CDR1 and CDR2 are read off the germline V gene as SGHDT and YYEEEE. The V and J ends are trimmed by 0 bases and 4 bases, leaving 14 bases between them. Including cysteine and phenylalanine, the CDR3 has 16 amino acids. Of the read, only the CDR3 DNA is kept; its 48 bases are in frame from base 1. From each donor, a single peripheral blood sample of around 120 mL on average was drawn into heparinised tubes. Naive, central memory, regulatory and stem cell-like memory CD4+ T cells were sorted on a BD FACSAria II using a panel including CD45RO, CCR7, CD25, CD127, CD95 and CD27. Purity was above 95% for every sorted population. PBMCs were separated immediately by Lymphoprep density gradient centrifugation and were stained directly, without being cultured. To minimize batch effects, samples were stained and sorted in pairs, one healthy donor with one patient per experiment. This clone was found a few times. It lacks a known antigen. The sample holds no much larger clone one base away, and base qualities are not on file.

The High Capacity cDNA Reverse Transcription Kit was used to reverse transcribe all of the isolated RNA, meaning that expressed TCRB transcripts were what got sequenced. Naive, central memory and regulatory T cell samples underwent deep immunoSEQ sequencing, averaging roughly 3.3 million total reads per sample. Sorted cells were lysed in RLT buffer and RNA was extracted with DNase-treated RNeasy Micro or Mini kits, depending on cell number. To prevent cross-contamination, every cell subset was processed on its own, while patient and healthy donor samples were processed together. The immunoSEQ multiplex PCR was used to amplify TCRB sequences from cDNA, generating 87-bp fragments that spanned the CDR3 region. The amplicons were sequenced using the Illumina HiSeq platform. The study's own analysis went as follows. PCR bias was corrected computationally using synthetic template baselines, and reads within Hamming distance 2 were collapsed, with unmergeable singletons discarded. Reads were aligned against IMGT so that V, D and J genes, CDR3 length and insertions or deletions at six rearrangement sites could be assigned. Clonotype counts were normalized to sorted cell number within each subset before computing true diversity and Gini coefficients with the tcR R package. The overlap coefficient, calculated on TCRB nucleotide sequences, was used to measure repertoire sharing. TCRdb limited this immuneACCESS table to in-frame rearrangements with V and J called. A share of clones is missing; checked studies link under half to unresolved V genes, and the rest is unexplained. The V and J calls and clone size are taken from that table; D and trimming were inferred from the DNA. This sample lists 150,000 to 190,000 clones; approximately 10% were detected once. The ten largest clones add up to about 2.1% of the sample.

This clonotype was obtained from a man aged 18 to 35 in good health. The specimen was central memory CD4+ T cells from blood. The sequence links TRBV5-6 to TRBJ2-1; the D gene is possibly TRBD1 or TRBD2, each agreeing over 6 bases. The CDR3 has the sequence CASSLAGRGGYNEQFF. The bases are TGTGCCAGCAGCTTGGCCGGCAGGGGAGGATACAATGAGCAGTTCTTC.